The 14 T cell receptor beta chains reported below all come from one sample, sequenced in a study of regulatory T cells in long-lasting Graves disease. Time point in this sample: newly diagnosed GD, antithyroid drugs for less than 3 months. Preparation of the TCR library used RNA extracted from PBMCs. Combining iRepertoire HTBI primers with Arm-PCR of CDR3 regions, the authors built TCR beta libraries. Each CDR3 protein is one row after TCRdb ran MiXCR on the multiplex PCR reads. Among around 400,000 distinct CDR3 sequences listed, around a sixth were seen once. This material consisted of peripheral blood mononuclear cells (PBMCs), taken at new diagnosis, from a patient treated with antithyroid drugs. These receptors were obtained from a female donor with Graves disease.

This clonotype was seen more than once but under ten times. This sequence joins TRBV19 and TRBJ2-2; tentatively, D is TRBD1 or TRBD2 (5 bases each). The germline CDR1 and CDR2 sequences are LNHDA and SQIVND (reference sequence). V gave up 8 bases and J gave up 8 bases, with 27 bases separating them. The CDR3 loop spans 17 amino acids. The DNA of the CDR3 is TGTGCCAGTCATCTAAACTCCGGGACGGATTTGGGAGGGGAGCTGTTTTTT. It codes for CASHLNSGTDLGGELFF.

This clonotype was seen repeatedly, ten times or more. The chain carries TRBV12-3 or TRBV12-4 and TRBJ2-7; 9 nucleotides align to TRBD1. The CDR3 has 15 residues. Trimming removed 7 bases from V and 2 bases from J; junction bases left unmatched: 9. CDR3 sequence reads: CASTVGQGRTYEQYF. CDR3 bases: TGTGCCAGCACAGTCGGACAGGGGCGAACCTACGAGCAGTACTTC.

The CDR3 region has the DNA TGTGCCTGGAGCAGCGGGGAGCTGTTTTTT. Amino acid sequence: CAWSSGELFF. This sequence joins TRBV30 and TRBJ2-2, with D uncertain. The V end was cut by 3 bases, the J end by 7 bases, with 3 bases between. The CDR3 sequence is 10 residues long. Germline V gives CDR1 GTSNPN, CDR2 SVGIG (reference sequence). The entire variable domain, with the rest obtained from reference TRBV30 and TRBJ2-2, is as follows: SQTIHQWPATLVQPVGSPLSLECTVEGTSNPNLYWYRQAAGRGLQLLFYSVGIGQISSEVPQNLSASRPQDRQFILSSKKLLLSDSGFYLCAWSSGELFFGEGSRLTVL.

There are many counts of this clonotype. The rearrangement links TRBV12-3 or TRBV12-4 to TRBJ2-7; no clear D. CDR3 length: 13 amino acids. Trimming took off 3 bases at V and 0 bases at J, with 6 bases between the two ends. CDR3 residues: CASSFDASYEQYF. The DNA of the CDR3 is TGTGCCAGCAGTTTTGACGCCTCCTACGAGCAGTACTTC.

This clonotype was recorded many times. This chain links TRBV9 with TRBJ1-1; D is uncertain. The V gene's germline CDR1 is SGDLS and CDR2 YYNGEE. V was trimmed by 0 bases and J by 6 bases, leaving 15 bases between them. This CDR3 comprises 15 residues. CDR3 bases: TGTGCCAGCAGCGTAGGGTCGGGTTTCCTGGCTGAAGCTTTCTTT. This translates into CASSVGSGFLAEAFF.

As concerns this clonotype: A far larger clone is off by one base, so a read error is likely. This is likely a read error, given that the CDR3 carries no conserved phenylalanine or tryptophan at its end. The gene calls are TRBV11-1 and TRBJ2-1; 10 bases line up with TRBD2. After removal of 5 bases from V and 7 bases from J, the junction contained 5 bases not matched to a gene. This CDR3 is built from 14 residues. Germline CDR1 reads SGHAT; CDR2 reads FQDESV (reference sequence). In DNA form, the CDR3 reads TGTGCCAGCAGCACGGGACTAGCGACAAATGAGCAGTTCTCC. Amino acid sequence: CASSTGLATNEQFS.

This clonotype was counted many times. The chain combines TRBV5-1 with TRBJ1-1, with 7 bases identical to TRBD1. Trimming took 3 bases from V and 6 from J; bases not matched to a gene: 14. Germline CDR1 SGHRS, CDR2 YFSETQ. The CDR3 extends over 16 amino acids. The CDR3 loop reads CASSSKSDRAAAEAFF. CDR3 DNA sequence: TGCGCCAGCAGCTCCAAATCCGACAGGGCAGCGGCTGAAGCTTTCTTT.

The table lists this clonotype with many counts. V gene TRBV14 combines with J gene TRBJ1-1, with TRBD1 as a possible D gene (6 bases). In germline, CDR1 is SGHDN, CDR2 FVKESK. V was cut by 3 bases and J by 5 bases, with 10 bases left in between. This CDR3 has 13 amino acids. CDR3 sequence (DNA): TGTGCCAGCAGCCAGTGGACAGAAACTGAAGCTTTCTTT. It codes for CASSQWTETEAFF.

This clonotype appeared many times. Here the CDR3 reads CASSLPSGQDYSGQPQHF. CDR3 DNA sequence: TGTGCCAGCAGCTTACCCAGTGGACAGGACTACAGCGGTCAGCCCCAGCATTTT. The rearrangement joins TRBV7-2 to TRBJ1-5; 7 bases map to TRBD1. CDR3 length equals 18 residues. The V gene's germline CDR1 is SGHTA and CDR2 FQGNSA. V gave up 2 bases and J gave up 6 bases; unmatched junction bases: 16.

This clonotype was counted at least ten times. V usage is TRBV12-3 or TRBV12-4 and J usage is TRBJ2-3, with TRBD2 matching 7 bases. The CDR3 sequence is 16 residues long. The V gene end was trimmed by 7 bases and the J gene end by 0 bases; junction bases not matched to a gene: 10. CDR3 nucleotides: TGTGCCAGCAACGGGCGACTAGCAAGTAGCACAGATACGCAGTATTTT. This codes for CASNGRLASSTDTQYF.

This clonotype was seen ten or more times. V and J are TRBV6-5 and TRBJ1-1; TRBD1 agrees at 10 bases. CDR1 is MNHEY, CDR2 SVGAGI, per germline. The CDR3 spans 15 residues. The V gene end was trimmed by 4 bases and the J gene end by 7 bases; junction bases not matched to a gene: 9. CDR3 DNA sequence: TGTGCCAGCAGTTCCCGCGGGACAGGGGCGTATGAAGCTTTCTTT. Translation gives CASSSRGTGAYEAFF.

Ten or more counts support this clonotype. The chain combines TRBV5-1 with TRBJ1-1, with D unresolved. Trimming took off 3 bases at V and 4 bases at J, with 16 bases between the two ends. This CDR3 has 15 residues. The V gene's germline CDR1 is SGHRS and CDR2 YFSETQ. The CDR3: CASSSTDVEVTEAFF. CDR3 coding DNA: TGCGCCAGCAGCTCGACCGACGTTGAGGTCACTGAAGCTTTCTTT.

This clonotype was recorded at least ten times. The chain recombines TRBV3-1 with TRBJ2-1; D gene uncertain. CDR3 length: 11 amino acids. The germline V gene encodes CDR1 LGHDT and CDR2 YNNKEL (reference sequence). V lost 6 bases, J lost 6 bases, and 6 bases lay in between. The CDR3 spells CASRNLNEQFF. The CDR3 nucleotides read TGTGCCAGCAGAAACCTCAATGAGCAGTTCTTC.

This clonotype was seen at least ten times. The chain joins TRBV2 to TRBJ2-3; D not certain. Between the trimmed V and J ends, which lost 3 bases and 0 bases, there was a span of 7 bases. CDR1 and CDR2 (germline): SNHLY, FYNNEI. The CDR3 sequence is 14 residues long. The DNA for the CDR3 is TGTGCCAGCAGTGATTTCACTAGCACAGATACGCAGTATTTT. This sequence encodes CASSDFTSTDTQYF.